This entry concerns a single TCR beta chain. The CDR3 consists of 13 residues. Looked up from germline, CDR1 is SGDLS and CDR2 is YYNGEE. The V gene lost 0 bases and the J gene lost 3 bases, with 6 bases spanning the gap. The sample originates from a study of blood T cell repertoires in COVID-19. Across the study: There were acute and convalescent COVID-19 samples, and they came from the United States, Italy and Spain. The analysed material was cDNA or gDNA that came from T cells, B-cell-depleted T cells, or PBMCs.

Repertoires were generated with immunoSEQ multiplex PCR, while TCRdb's copy carries only in-frame clones and drops some. The table includes almost 90,000 clones, roughly 91% detected once. Patients of the Seattle cohort, enrolled during active infection, were followed longitudinally. This receptor was identified in a man aged 18-30 years with COVID-19, enrolled during active disease. The chain recombines TRBV9 with TRBJ1-1; D gene uncertain. Sequences were obtained from peripheral blood. CDR3 in amino acids: CASSVASDTEAFF. The DNA of the CDR3 is TGTGCCAGCAGCGTAGCTAGCGACACTGAAGCTTTCTTT.